This T cell receptor beta chain was recovered during a study of patients and donors after allogeneic stem cell transplantation. Via MiXCR, TCRdb re-called the RT-PCR reads, giving one row per CDR3 protein. This sample carries some 880,000 distinct CDR3 sequences, about a sixth of them seen once, and the ten largest clones take 5.5% to 6.5%. Germline V gene lookup returns CDR1 MNHNY and CDR2 SVGAGI (reference sequence). V gave up 8 bases and J gave up 5 bases, with 8 bases separating them. This CDR3 region has 11 residues. Material: blood, either unsorted or a sorted T cell fraction (not recorded which). The gene calls are TRBV6-6 and TRBJ2-3; D ambiguous. The sequence came from a human donor who was either an allogeneic HSCT recipient or a stem cell or donor lymphocyte infusion donor (not recorded which). It is not recorded whose cells these are; they may come from a transplant donor. The chain's CDR3 is CASAAGDTQYF. CDR3 bases: TGTGCCAGCGCAGCTGGAGATACGCAGTATTTT.